The rows below give T cell receptor beta chains drawn from one sample of a study of T cell responses to AZD1222 COVID-19 vaccine. The data were produced by immunoSEQ multiplex PCR, yet TCRdb's version contains in-frame clones alone and is incomplete. The sample shows 100,000 to 120,000 clones, around nine tenths of them seen only once. The specimen was peripheral blood, collected 28 days after the second AZD1222 dose. These TCRs come from an adult who received the AZD1222 COVID-19 vaccine. The CDR3 runs from the conserved cysteine through the conserved F or W. Each record gives: clone size, J gene, V gene, D gene, CDR3 protein, CDR3 DNA. D genes are given only for firm matches. For some rows the clone size is stated as once, few or many, or as a class when expanded; others skip it.

abundance: NA
j_gene: TRBJ2-3
v_gene: TRBV19
d_gene: TRBD1
CDR3aa: CASASWGQGSDTQYF
CDR3nt: TGTGCCAGCGCATCCTGGGGACAGGGCTCAGATACGCAGTATTTT

abundance: NA
j_gene: TRBJ1-1
v_gene: TRBV12-5
d_gene: NA
CDR3aa: CASVSSVEAFF
CDR3nt: TGTGCTAGCGTGAGTAGTGTTGAAGCTTTCTTT

abundance: NA
j_gene: TRBJ1-2
v_gene: TRBV7-2
d_gene: NA
CDR3aa: CASSLAGYYGYTF
CDR3nt: TGTGCCAGCAGCTTAGCCGGGTACTATGGCTACACCTTC

abundance: NA
j_gene: TRBJ2-2
v_gene: TRBV4-3
d_gene: NA
CDR3aa: CASSQEPVSGTGELFF
CDR3nt: TGCGCCAGCAGCCAAGAACCTGTTTCGGGTACCGGGGAGCTGTTTTTT

abundance: NA
j_gene: TRBJ2-2
v_gene: TRBV28
d_gene: NA
CDR3aa: CASPQPGTGELFF
CDR3nt: TGTGCCAGCCCTCAGCCCGGAACCGGGGAGCTGTTTTTT

abundance: once
j_gene: TRBJ1-2
v_gene: TRBV19
d_gene: TRBD1
CDR3aa: CASQDRVGYGYTF
CDR3nt: TGTGCCAGCCAGGACAGGGTCGGCTATGGCTACACCTTC

abundance: NA
j_gene: TRBJ1-4
v_gene: TRBV28
d_gene: TRBD1
CDR3aa: CASSSPGTVNEKLFF
CDR3nt: TGTGCCAGCAGTTCCCCCGGGACAGTTAATGAAAAACTGTTTTTT

abundance: once
j_gene: TRBJ2-1
v_gene: TRBV15
d_gene: NA
CDR3aa: CATSRDFRQGIWYEQFF
CDR3nt: TGTGCCACCAGCAGAGATTTCCGCCAGGGTATCTGGTATGAGCAGTTCTTC

abundance: NA
j_gene: TRBJ1-5
v_gene: TRBV14
d_gene: NA
CDR3aa: CASSQDWTGPQHF
CDR3nt: TGTGCCAGCAGCCAAGATTGGACGGGGCCCCAGCATTTT

abundance: NA
j_gene: TRBJ1-2
v_gene: TRBV11-2
d_gene: NA
CDR3aa: CASSQGVGEYGYTF
CDR3nt: TGTGCCAGCAGTCAAGGGGTGGGAGAGTATGGCTACACCTTC

abundance: once
j_gene: TRBJ2-3
v_gene: TRBV27
d_gene: TRBD2
CDR3aa: CASSLGSGVFPSTDTQYF
CDR3nt: TGTGCCAGCAGTTTGGGCAGCGGGGTTTTTCCTAGCACAGATACGCAGTATTTT

abundance: NA
j_gene: TRBJ1-2
v_gene: TRBV28
d_gene: TRBD1
CDR3aa: CASSSGQDYGYTF
CDR3nt: TGTGCCAGCAGTTCCGGACAGGACTATGGCTACACCTTC

abundance: NA
j_gene: TRBJ1-4
v_gene: TRBV7-8
d_gene: NA
CDR3aa: CASSFKGDYNEKLFF
CDR3nt: TGTGCCAGCAGCTTTAAAGGGGATTATAATGAAAAACTGTTTTTT